The sequence of this T cell receptor delta chain was determined in a study of gamma-delta T cells after stem cell transplantation. Germline CDR1 TSWWSYY, CDR2 QGS. V lost 8 bases and J lost 0; bases outside the gene matches: 27. The CDR3 runs 21 residues. TCRdb re-called clones from the RT-PCR reads using CATT. The sample has about 3,000 delta-chain clones, approximately 9.2% seen once. This chain links TRDV1 with TRDJ1, with 7 bases identical to TRDD3. Sequenced: gamma-delta T cells. The clonotype originates from a human donor. It is not recorded whose cells these are; they may come from a transplant donor. This CDR3 reads CALSLRKNTWGLPPYTDKLIF. As DNA, the CDR3 is TGTGCTCTTTCACTACGGAAAAATACCTGGGGGCTCCCTCCGTACACCGATAAACTCATCTTT.